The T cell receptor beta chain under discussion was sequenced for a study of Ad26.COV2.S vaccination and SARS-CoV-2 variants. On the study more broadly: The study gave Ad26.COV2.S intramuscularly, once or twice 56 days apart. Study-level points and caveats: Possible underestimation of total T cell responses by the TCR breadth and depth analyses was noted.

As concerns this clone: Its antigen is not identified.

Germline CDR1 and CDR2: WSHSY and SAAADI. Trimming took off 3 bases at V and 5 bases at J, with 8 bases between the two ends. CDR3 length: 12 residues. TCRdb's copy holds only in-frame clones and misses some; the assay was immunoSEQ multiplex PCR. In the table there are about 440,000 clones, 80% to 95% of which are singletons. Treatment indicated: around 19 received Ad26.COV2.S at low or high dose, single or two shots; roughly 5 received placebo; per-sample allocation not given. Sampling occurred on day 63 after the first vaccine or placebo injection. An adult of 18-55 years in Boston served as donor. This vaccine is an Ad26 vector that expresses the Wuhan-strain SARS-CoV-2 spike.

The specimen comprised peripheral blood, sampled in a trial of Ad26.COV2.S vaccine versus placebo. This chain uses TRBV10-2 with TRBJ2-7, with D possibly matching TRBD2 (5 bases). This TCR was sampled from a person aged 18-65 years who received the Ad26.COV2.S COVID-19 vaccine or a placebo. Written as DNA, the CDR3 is TGCGCCAGCAGTGACGTGCGGGACGAGCAGTACTTC. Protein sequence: CASSDVRDEQYF.